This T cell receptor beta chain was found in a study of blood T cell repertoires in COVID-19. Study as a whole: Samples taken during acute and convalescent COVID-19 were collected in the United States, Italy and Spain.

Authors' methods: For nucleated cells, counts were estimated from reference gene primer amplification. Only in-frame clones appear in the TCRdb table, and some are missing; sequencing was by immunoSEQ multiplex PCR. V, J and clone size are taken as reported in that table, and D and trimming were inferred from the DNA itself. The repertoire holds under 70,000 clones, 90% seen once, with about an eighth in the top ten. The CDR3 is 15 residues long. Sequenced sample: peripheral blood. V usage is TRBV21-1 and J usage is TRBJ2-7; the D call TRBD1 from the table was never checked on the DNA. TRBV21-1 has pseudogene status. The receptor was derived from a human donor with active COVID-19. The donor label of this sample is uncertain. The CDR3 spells CASSKAGTGVYEQYV. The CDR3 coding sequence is TGTGCCAGCAGCAAAGCAGGGACAGGCGTCTACGAGCAGTACGTC.